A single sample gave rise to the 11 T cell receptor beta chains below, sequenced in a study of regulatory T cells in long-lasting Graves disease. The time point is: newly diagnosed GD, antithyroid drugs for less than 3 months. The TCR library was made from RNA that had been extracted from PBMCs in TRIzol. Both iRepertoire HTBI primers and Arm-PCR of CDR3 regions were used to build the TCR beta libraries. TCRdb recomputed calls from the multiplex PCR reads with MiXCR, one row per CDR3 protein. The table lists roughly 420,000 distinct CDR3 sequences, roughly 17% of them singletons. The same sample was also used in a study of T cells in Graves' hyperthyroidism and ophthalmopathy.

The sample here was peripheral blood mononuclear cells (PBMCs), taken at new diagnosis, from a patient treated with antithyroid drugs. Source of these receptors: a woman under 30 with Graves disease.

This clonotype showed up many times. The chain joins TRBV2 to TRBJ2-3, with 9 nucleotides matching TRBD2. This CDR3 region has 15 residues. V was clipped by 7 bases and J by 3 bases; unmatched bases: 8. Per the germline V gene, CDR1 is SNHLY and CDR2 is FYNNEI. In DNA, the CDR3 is TGTGCCAGCACGTGGCGGGAGGGCAGAACAGATACGCAGTATTTT. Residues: CASTWREGRTDTQYF.

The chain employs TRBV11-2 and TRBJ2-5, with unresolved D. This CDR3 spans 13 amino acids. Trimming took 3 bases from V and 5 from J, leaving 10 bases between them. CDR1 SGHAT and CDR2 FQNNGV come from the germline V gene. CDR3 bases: TGTGCCAGCAGCTTTAGGGTTGGGGAGACCCAGTACTTC. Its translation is CASSFRVGETQYF. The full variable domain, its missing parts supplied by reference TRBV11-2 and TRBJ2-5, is EAGVAQSPRYKIIEKRQSVAFWCNPISGHATLYWYQQILGQGPKLLIQFQNNGVVDDSQLPKDRFSAERLKGVDSTLKIQPAKLEDSAVYLCASSFRVGETQYFGPGTRLLVL.

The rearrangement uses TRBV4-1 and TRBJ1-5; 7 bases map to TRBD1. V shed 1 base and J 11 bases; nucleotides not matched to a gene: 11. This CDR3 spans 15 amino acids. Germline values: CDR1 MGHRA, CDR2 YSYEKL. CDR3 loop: CASSQGRGGPKAQHF. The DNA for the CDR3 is TGCGCCAGCAGCCAAGGTAGAGGGGGCCCAAAGGCCCAGCATTTT.

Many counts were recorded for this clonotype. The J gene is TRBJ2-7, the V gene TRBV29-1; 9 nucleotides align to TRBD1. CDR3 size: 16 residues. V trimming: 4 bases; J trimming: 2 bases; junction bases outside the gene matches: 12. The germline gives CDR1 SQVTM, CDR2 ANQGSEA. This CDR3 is CSVAGTGQGWAYEQYF. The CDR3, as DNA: TGCAGCGTTGCCGGGACAGGGCAAGGTTGGGCCTACGAGCAGTACTTC.

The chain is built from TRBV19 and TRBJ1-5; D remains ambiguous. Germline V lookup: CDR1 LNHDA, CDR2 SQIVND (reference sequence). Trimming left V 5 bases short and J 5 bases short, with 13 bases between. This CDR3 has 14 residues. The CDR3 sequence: CASSVGRFDQPQHF. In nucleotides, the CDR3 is TGTGCCAGTAGTGTTGGCAGGTTCGATCAGCCCCAGCATTTT.

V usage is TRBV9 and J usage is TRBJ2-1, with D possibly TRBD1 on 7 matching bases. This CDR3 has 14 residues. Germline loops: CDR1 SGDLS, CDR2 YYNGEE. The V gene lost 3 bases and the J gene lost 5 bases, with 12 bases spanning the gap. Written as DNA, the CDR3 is TGTGCCAGCAGCGGGGGGGACAGCCACAATGAGCAGTTCTTC. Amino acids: CASSGGDSHNEQFF.

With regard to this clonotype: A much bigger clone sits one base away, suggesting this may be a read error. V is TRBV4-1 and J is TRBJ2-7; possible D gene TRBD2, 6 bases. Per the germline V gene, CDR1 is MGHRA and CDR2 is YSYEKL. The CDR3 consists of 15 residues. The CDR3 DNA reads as TGCGCCAGCAGCCAAGGGAGGGCGAGCTCCTGCGAGCAGTACTTC. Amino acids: CASSQGRASSCEQYF.

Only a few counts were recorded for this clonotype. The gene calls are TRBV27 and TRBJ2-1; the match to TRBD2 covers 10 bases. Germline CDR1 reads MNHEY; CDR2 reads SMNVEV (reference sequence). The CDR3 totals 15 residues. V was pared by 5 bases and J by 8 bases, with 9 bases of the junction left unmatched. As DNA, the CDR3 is TGTGCCAGCAGTCCCGGGACTAGCGCCCAAGATGAGCAGTTCTTC. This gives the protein CASSPGTSAQDEQFF.

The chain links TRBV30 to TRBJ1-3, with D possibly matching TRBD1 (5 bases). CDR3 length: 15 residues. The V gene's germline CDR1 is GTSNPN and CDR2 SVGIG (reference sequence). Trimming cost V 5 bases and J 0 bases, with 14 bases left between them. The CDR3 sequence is CAWGPDNNSGNTIYF. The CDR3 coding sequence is TGTGCCTGGGGACCGGACAATAACTCTGGAAACACCATATATTTT.

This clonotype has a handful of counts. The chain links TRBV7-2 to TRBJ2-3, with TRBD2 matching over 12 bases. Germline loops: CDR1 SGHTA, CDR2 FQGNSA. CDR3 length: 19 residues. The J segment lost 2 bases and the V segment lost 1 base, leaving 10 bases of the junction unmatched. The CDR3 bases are TGTGCCAGCAGCTTAGGGCTAGCGGGAGGGTTTGCTCTCACAGATACGCAGTATTTT. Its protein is CASSLGLAGGFALTDTQYF. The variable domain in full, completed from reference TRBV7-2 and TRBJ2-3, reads GAGVSQSPSNKVTEKGKDVELRCDPISGHTALYWYRQSLGQGLEFLIYFQGNSAPDKSGLPSDRFSAERTGGSVSTLTIQRTQQEDSAVYLCASSLGLAGGFALTDTQYFGPGTRLTVL.

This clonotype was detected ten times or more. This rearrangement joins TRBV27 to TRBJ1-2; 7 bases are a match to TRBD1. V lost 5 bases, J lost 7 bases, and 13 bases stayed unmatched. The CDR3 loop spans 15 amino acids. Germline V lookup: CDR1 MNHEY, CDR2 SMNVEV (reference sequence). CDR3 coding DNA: TGTGCCAGCAGTATACAACAGGGGAGTATAACTGGCTACACCTTC. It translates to CASSIQQGSITGYTF.